This T cell receptor (beta chain) was identified in a study of T cell responses to AZD1222 COVID-19 vaccine. Study-level findings and limits: Repertoire collection took place solely once the T cell response had peaked. The donor cohort was predominantly white British with a female majority, and clonal diversity may have been underestimated.

The CDR3 loop spans 15 amino acids. Trimming cost V 4 bases and J 7 bases, with 19 bases left between them. CDR1 MGHDK and CDR2 SYGVNS come from the germline V gene. Details on this clone: Its antigen is undetermined.

Second doses at about 4 or about 12 weeks were pooled. The method was immunoSEQ multiplex PCR; TCRdb's version includes in-frame clones alone and lacks a portion of them. The table has some 150,000 clones, over 75% seen once; the top ten hold 4.3%. The sequencing here drew on peripheral blood, taken 28 days after the second AZD1222 dose. This sequence originates from an adult who received the AZD1222 COVID-19 vaccine. V and J are TRBV25-1 and TRBJ1-1; D may be TRBD1 (6 bases). The chain's CDR3 is CASSGYGTRSLEAFF. Written as DNA, the CDR3 is TGTGCCAGCAGTGGATACGGGACAAGGAGCCTTGAAGCTTTCTTT.